This T cell receptor beta chain is from a study of blood T cell repertoires in COVID-19. Study in general: Samples representing acute and convalescent COVID-19 were sourced from the United States, Italy and Spain.

Study members were between roughly 18 and 100 years old and lived in around 24 US regions. Someone with COVID-19 had been met by exposed participants within 2 weeks before study entry. The germline V gene encodes CDR1 LNHDA and CDR2 SQIVND (reference sequence). This CDR3 contains 12 residues. Trimming stripped 4 bases from V and 5 bases from J, with 6 bases between. In the source study's methods: It was from reference gene primer amplification that nucleated cell counts were estimated. TCRdb's copy holds only in-frame clones and misses some; the assay was immunoSEQ multiplex PCR. V and J calls plus clone size are reproduced from that table; the DNA served to infer D and trimming. The sample lists around 340,000 clones; roughly 86% were seen once.

The chain carries TRBV19 and TRBJ1-5; D not resolved. The sample consisted of PBMCs or T cells enriched from blood (not recorded which). The sequence was obtained from a woman aged 25-40 years who had been exposed to COVID-19. This CDR3 is CASSTGYQPQHF. The CDR3 DNA reads as TGTGCCAGTAGTACGGGTTATCAGCCCCAGCATTTT.